This entry lists 8 T cell receptor beta chains sequenced from one sample in a study of blood T cells in healthy people across ages. Through a sample-barcoded 5' primer and a J-beta primer mix, a second PCR was run for 7 to 11 cycles. From the 5' RACE reads, TCRdb called clonotypes with MiXCR, one entry per CDR3 protein. This sample has 700,000 to 850,000 distinct CDR3 sequences; less than 70% occur once, and the top ten carry roughly two fifths. The sequenced sample consisted of blood. Receptor source: a man older than 75 in good health.

The chain links TRBV5-8 to TRBJ2-7, with TRBD2 matching over 16 bases. V gave up 0 bases and J gave up 2 bases; unmatched junction bases: 8. Germline V lookup: CDR1 SGHTS, CDR2 YDEGEE. This CDR3 comprises 19 residues. This chain's CDR3 is CASSLDKGLAGGHPYEQYF. Here the CDR3 DNA reads TGTGCCAGCAGCTTGGATAAGGGACTAGCGGGAGGGCATCCCTACGAGCAGTACTTC.

This clonotype appeared a few times. V is TRBV5-1 and J is TRBJ2-1; D is ambiguous. This CDR3 spans 14 amino acids. Between the trimmed V and J ends, which lost 1 base and 4 bases, there was a span of 9 bases. Germline CDR1 reads SGHRS; CDR2 reads YFSETQ. CDR3: CASSLRPGYNEQFF. CDR3 coding DNA: TGCGCCAGCAGCTTGCGGCCCGGGTACAATGAGCAGTTCTTC.

This clonotype was recorded a few times. J is TRBJ1-2 and V is TRBV20-1, with 7 bases lining up with TRBD1. The germline gives CDR1 DFQATT, CDR2 SNEGSKA (reference sequence). With 5 bases clipped from V and 4 bases from J, the junction kept 13 bases outside the gene matches. This CDR3 has 15 amino acids. The CDR3 DNA reads TGCAGTGCTCAAGCTTATACAGGGGCCGGCTATGGCTACACCTTC. Translation gives CSAQAYTGAGYGYTF.

The J gene is TRBJ2-7, the V gene TRBV6-1; D not certain. The ends were cut back, 1 base at V and 3 bases at J, with 13 bases in the middle. This CDR3 is 15 amino acids long. CDR1 is MNHNS, CDR2 SASEGT, per germline. CDR3 bases: TGTGCCAGCAGTGAAGGAAATAGTGGCCTCTACGAGCAGTACTTC. It is translated as CASSEGNSGLYEQYF.

This sequence joins TRBV28 and TRBJ2-3, with 13 positions matching TRBD2. This CDR3 is built from 18 residues. Germline CDR1 and CDR2: MDHEN and SYDVKM. The trim removed 6 bases at V and 3 bases at J, leaving 12 bases unmatched. The CDR3: CASSRVPGLAGHTDTQYF. For the CDR3, the DNA is TGTGCCAGCAGCCGAGTTCCGGGACTAGCGGGACATACAGATACGCAGTATTTT.

This chain links TRBV5-1 with TRBJ2-7; no reliable D call. Germline values: CDR1 SGHRS, CDR2 YFSETQ. The CDR3 has 14 residues. V shed 0 bases and J shed 3 bases, with 10 bases lying between them. The chain's CDR3 is CASSLVMDHYEQYF. The CDR3 DNA is TGCGCCAGCAGCTTGGTGATGGACCACTACGAGCAGTACTTC. The entire variable domain, with the rest obtained from reference TRBV5-1 and TRBJ2-7, is as follows: KAGVTQTPRYLIKTRGQQVTLSCSPISGHRSVSWYQQTPGQGLQFLFEYFSETQRNKGNFPGRFSGRQFSNSRSEMNVSTLELGDSALYLCASSLVMDHYEQYFGPGTRLTVT.

The V and J genes are TRBV5-1 and TRBJ2-3; possible D gene TRBD2, 6 bases. The CDR3 totals 15 residues. Trimming cost V 3 bases and J 3 bases, with 14 bases left between them. From germline, CDR1 is SGHRS and CDR2 YFSETQ. CDR3: CASSSREVSTDTQYF. The CDR3 region has the DNA TGCGCCAGCAGCTCCAGGGAGGTGAGTACAGATACGCAGTATTTT.

This chain connects TRBV7-2 to TRBJ2-2; TRBD2 matches at 9 bases. The V and J ends lost 5 bases and 5 bases, in that order; junction bases with no gene match: 6. CDR3 length: 15 amino acids. Germline V gene lookup returns CDR1 SGHTA and CDR2 FQGNSA. The CDR3 spells CASSHSGRSTGELFF. The CDR3 DNA follows: TGTGCCAGCAGCCATAGCGGGAGAAGTACCGGGGAGCTGTTTTTT.